This passage covers 9 T cell receptor beta chains from one sample sequenced in a study of beta chain features in type 1 diabetes. Findings of the study overall: All four CD4+ subsets of Type 1 diabetes patients contained TCRB CDR3s that were moderately but significantly shorter.

The isolated RNA, all of it, was reverse transcribed, so expressed TCRB transcripts were what got sequenced. The assay was immunoSEQ multiplex PCR, and TCRdb's table has in-frame clones only and misses some. This sample has over 200,000 clones; about a tenth occur once, and the top ten carry over 0.015%. These receptors' antigens are unknown. Source material: naive CD4+ T cells from blood. The receptors derive from a man aged 25-40 years with type 1 diabetes.

This sequence joins TRBV9 and TRBJ2-3; D remains ambiguous. The CDR3 is 16 amino acids. V lost 0 bases to trimming and J lost 2 bases, with 13 bases between them. The germline V gene has CDR1 SGDLS and CDR2 YYNGEE. Here the CDR3 reads CASSVASYGFTDTQYF. The CDR3 coding sequence is TGTGCCAGCAGCGTAGCTAGTTACGGCTTCACAGATACGCAGTATTTT.

The chain carries TRBV13 and TRBJ2-7, with TRBD1 identical over 10 bases. The ends lost 0 bases at V and 4 bases at J; junction bases unmatched: 3. Germline V gene lookup returns CDR1 PRHDT and CDR2 FYEKMQ (reference sequence). The length of the CDR3 is 15 residues. DNA of the CDR3: TGTGCCAGCAGCTTAGGCGGACAGGGGGAGTACGAGCAGTACTTC. This gives the protein CASSLGGQGEYEQYF. The entire variable domain, with the rest obtained from reference TRBV13 and TRBJ2-7, is as follows: AAGVIQSPRHLIKEKRETATLKCYPIPRHDTVYWYQQGPGQDPQFLISFYEKMQSDKGSIPDRFSAQQFSDYHSELNMSSLELGDSALYFCASSLGGQGEYEQYFGPGTRLTVT.

The rearrangement uses TRBV30 and TRBJ1-5; tentative D call: TRBD1 (6 bases). Germline V gene lookup returns CDR1 GTSNPN and CDR2 SVGIG (reference sequence). V was shortened by 5 bases and J by 4 bases, with 12 bases between the two germline ends. The CDR3 is 13 amino acids. The CDR3 sequence: CAWGGQLNQPQHF. For the CDR3, the DNA is TGTGCCTGGGGCGGACAGTTGAATCAGCCCCAGCATTTT.

The chain links TRBV30 to TRBJ1-1; D gene ambiguous. The germline V gene encodes CDR1 GTSNPN and CDR2 SVGIG (reference sequence). Trimming shortened V by 0 bases and J by 1 base, and 21 bases separated the two germline ends. This CDR3 is built from 18 residues. The CDR3 loop is CAWSVRRTYPSPNTEAFF. In DNA form, the CDR3 reads TGTGCCTGGAGTGTACGGAGGACGTACCCGAGCCCGAACACTGAAGCTTTCTTT.

V usage is TRBV30 and J usage is TRBJ1-5; D is ambiguous. The V gene's germline CDR1 is GTSNPN and CDR2 SVGIG (reference sequence). The CDR3 sequence is 13 residues long. V was pared by 2 bases and J by 8 bases, with 13 bases between. Written as DNA, the CDR3 is TGTGCCTGGAGTCGGGGAAAGGGAGAGCCCCAGCATTTT. Translated: CAWSRGKGEPQHF.

The rearrangement joins TRBV11-2 to TRBJ2-7; TRBD1 agrees at 8 bases. The CDR3 length is 14 residues. Germline V gives CDR1 SGHAT, CDR2 FQNNGV. V lost 8 bases, J lost 2 bases, and 8 bases stayed unmatched. The CDR3 reads CASGNLQGAYEQYF. CDR3 in DNA: TGTGCCAGCGGAAACCTACAGGGGGCCTACGAGCAGTACTTC. The variable domain in full, completed from reference TRBV11-2 and TRBJ2-7, reads EAGVAQSPRYKIIEKRQSVAFWCNPISGHATLYWYQQILGQGPKLLIQFQNNGVVDDSQLPKDRFSAERLKGVDSTLKIQPAKLEDSAVYLCASGNLQGAYEQYFGPGTRLTVT.

This clone was seen only a few times. DNA for the CDR3: TGTGCCTGGAGGGCCGGGACTTTGAGCTCCTACGAGCAGTACTTC. Amino acids: CAWRAGTLSSYEQYF. The rearrangement uses TRBV30 and TRBJ2-7, with a weak D call TRBD2 (6 bases). Germline V CDR1 and CDR2: GTSNPN, SVGIG (reference sequence). Between the trimmed V and J ends, which lost 3 bases and 0 bases, there was a span of 15 bases. The CDR3 has 15 residues.

The V call is TRBV6-1, the J call TRBJ2-7; the match to TRBD1 covers 8 bases. This CDR3 region has 15 residues. The germline V gene has CDR1 MNHNS and CDR2 SASEGT. V shed 4 bases and J 2 bases; nucleotides not matched to a gene: 7. The CDR3 region is CASSAQGQATYEQYF. CDR3 coding DNA: TGTGCCAGCAGTGCCCAGGGACAGGCTACCTACGAGCAGTACTTC.

This clone was seen more than once but under ten times. V gene TRBV19 combines with J gene TRBJ2-7; D is perhaps TRBD2 (6 bases). V was trimmed by 8 bases and J by 4 bases, leaving 12 bases between them. Germline-derived CDR1 and CDR2 are LNHDA and SQIVND (reference sequence). The CDR3 consists of 12 residues. The DNA for the CDR3 is TGTGCCAGTGGGTTGCGGGGATACGAGCAGTACTTC. Translating gives CASGLRGYEQYF.